Below are 2 T cell receptor beta chains sequenced from a single sample in a study of CD8+ T cells in alopecia areata. It was cDNA, reverse transcribed from extracted RNA, that served as the sequencing template. Some clones are missing from TCRdb's copy, which holds only in-frame ones; the method was immunoSEQ multiplex PCR. The sample records around 250,000 clones, less than 80% being singletons. The sample in question was CD4+ T cells sorted from blood, obtained at week 0. The receptors stem from a human donor with alopecia areata.

V and J are TRBV30 and TRBJ1-3, with D hard to call. Between the trimmed V and J ends, which lost 1 base and 0 bases, there was a span of 7 bases. Germline CDR1 is GTSNPN and CDR2 is SVGIG (reference sequence). CDR3 size: 14 residues. The CDR3: CAWSDTFSGNTIYF. The DNA of the CDR3 is TGTGCCTGGAGTGACACGTTCTCTGGAAACACCATATATTTT. The whole variable domain, filled in from reference TRBV30 and TRBJ1-3, reads SQTIHQWPATLVQPVGSPLSLECTVEGTSNPNLYWYRQAAGRGLQLLFYSVGIGQISSEVPQNLSASRPQDRQFILSSKKLLLSDSGFYLCAWSDTFSGNTIYFGEGSWLTVV.

The V gene is TRBV4-1, the J gene TRBJ1-2, with D tentatively TRBD1 (6 bases). Germline-derived CDR1 and CDR2 are MGHRA and YSYEKL. The CDR3 has 16 amino acids. With 0 bases removed from V and 4 bases from J, the gap between germline ends came to 15 bases. CDR3 sequence: CASSQEMQGRTYGYTF. The CDR3 nucleotides are TGCGCCAGCAGCCAAGAAATGCAGGGGCGGACCTATGGCTACACCTTC.